This T cell receptor beta chain is from a study of T cell responses to AZD1222 COVID-19 vaccine. Only in-frame clones appear in the TCRdb table, and some are missing; sequencing was by immunoSEQ multiplex PCR. The table has roughly 140,000 clones, approximately 90% seen once. The CDR3 is 14 residues long. Trimming took 4 bases from V and 1 from J, leaving 7 bases between them. CDR1 is MNHEY, CDR2 SVGEGT, per germline. As concerns this clone: Its antigen remains unidentified.

Study-wide results and caveats: Spike-wide vaccine-associated CD4 TCRs dominated at 160-218 and 743-854.

This specimen consisted of peripheral blood, obtained on day 0 of AZD1222 vaccination. This sequence originates from an adult in good health. The J gene is TRBJ2-2, the V gene TRBV6-2 or TRBV6-3; D not certain. The CDR3 sequence: CASSWQWNTGELFF. The CDR3 DNA follows: TGTGCCAGCAGTTGGCAGTGGAACACCGGGGAGCTGTTTTTT.